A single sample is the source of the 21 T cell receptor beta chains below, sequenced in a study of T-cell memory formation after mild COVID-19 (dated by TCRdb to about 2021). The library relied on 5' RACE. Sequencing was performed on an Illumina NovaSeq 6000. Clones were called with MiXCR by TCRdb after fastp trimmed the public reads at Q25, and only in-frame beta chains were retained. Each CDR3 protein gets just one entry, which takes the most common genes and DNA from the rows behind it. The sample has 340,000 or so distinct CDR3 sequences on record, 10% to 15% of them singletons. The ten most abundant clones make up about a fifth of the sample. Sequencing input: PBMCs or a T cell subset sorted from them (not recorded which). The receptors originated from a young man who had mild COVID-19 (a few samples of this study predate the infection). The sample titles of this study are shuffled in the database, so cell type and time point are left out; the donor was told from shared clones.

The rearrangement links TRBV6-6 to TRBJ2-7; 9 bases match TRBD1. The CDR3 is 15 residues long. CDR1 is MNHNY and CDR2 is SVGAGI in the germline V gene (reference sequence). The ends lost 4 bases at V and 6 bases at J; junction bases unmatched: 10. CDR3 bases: TGTGCCAGCAGTTCCTGGGACAGGGTCAGTCGCGAGCAGTACTTC. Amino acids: CASSSWDRVSREQYF.

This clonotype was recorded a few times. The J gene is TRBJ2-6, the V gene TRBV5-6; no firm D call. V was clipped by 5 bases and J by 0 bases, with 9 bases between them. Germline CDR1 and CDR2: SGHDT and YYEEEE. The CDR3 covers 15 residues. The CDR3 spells CASRMTGSGANVLTF. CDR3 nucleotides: TGTGCCAGCAGGATGACTGGCTCTGGGGCCAACGTCCTGACTTTC.

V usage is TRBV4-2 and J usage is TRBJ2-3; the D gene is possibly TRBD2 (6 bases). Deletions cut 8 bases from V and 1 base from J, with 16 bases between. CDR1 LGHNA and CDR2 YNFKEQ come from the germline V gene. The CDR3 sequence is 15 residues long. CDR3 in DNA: TGTGCCAGCGCGCTCCGGGAGCGGGGCACAGATACGCAGTATTTT. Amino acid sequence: CASALRERGTDTQYF.

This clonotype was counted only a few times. The CDR3 is CASSLGDFDISGNTIYF. The DNA for the CDR3 is TGTGCCAGCAGCTTGGGGGACTTCGACATCTCTGGAAACACCATATATTTT. The V and J genes are TRBV7-6 and TRBJ1-3, with D possibly matching TRBD1 (5 bases). V was shortened by 3 bases and J by 0 bases, with 15 bases between the two germline ends. The CDR3 loop spans 17 amino acids. Germline CDR1 and CDR2: SGHVS and FNYEAQ.

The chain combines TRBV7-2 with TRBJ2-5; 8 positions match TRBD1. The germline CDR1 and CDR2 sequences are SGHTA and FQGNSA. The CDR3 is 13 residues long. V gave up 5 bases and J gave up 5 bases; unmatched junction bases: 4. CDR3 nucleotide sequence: TGTGCCAGCAGCCGGACAGGGCATGAGACCCAGTACTTC. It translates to CASSRTGHETQYF.

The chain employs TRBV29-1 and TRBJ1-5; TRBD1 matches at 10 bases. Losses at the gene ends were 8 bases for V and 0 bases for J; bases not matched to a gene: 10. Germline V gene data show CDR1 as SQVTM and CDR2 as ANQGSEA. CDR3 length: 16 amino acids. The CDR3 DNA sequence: TGCAGCCCTGGACAGGGGGAATGCTATAGCAATCAGCCCCAGCATTTT. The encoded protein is CSPGQGECYSNQPQHF. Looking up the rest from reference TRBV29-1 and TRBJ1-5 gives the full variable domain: SAVISQKPSRDICQRGTSLTIQCQVDSQVTMMFWYRQQPGQSLTLIATANQGSEATYESGFVIDKFPISRPNLTFSTLTVSNMSPEDSSIYLCSPGQGECYSNQPQHFGDGTRLSIL.

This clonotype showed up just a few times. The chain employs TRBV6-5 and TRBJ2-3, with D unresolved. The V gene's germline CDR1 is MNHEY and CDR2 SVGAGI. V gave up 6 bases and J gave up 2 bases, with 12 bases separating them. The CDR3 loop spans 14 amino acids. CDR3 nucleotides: TGTGCCAGCAGGACTGATCCCTACACAGATACGCAGTATTTT. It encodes CASRTDPYTDTQYF.

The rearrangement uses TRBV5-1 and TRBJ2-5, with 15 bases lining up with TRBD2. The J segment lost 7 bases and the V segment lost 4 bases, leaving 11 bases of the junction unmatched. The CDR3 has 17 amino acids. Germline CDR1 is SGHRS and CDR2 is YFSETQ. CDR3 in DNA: TGCGCCAGCAGCCTCCTAACCGCGGGACTAGCGGGGGGGACCCAGTACTTC. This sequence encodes CASSLLTAGLAGGTQYF.

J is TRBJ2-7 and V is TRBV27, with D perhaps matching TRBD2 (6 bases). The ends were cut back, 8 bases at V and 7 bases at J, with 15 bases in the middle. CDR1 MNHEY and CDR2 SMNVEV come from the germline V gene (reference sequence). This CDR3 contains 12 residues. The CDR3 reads CASYNRGMEQYF. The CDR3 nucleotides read TGTGCCAGCTATAACCGGGGGATGGAGCAGTACTTC.

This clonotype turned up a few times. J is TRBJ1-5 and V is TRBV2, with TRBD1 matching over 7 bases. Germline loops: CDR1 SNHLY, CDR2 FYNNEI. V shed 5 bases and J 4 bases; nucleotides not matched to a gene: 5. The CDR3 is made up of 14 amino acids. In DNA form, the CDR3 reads TGTGCCAGCAGTTACACAGGGGTAAATCAGCCCCAGCATTTT. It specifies CASSYTGVNQPQHF.

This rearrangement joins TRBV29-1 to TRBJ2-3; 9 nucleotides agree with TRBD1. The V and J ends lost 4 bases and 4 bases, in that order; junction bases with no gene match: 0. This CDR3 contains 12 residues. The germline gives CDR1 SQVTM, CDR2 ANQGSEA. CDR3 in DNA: TGCAGCGTTGGACAGGGGGCAGATACGCAGTATTTT. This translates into CSVGQGADTQYF.

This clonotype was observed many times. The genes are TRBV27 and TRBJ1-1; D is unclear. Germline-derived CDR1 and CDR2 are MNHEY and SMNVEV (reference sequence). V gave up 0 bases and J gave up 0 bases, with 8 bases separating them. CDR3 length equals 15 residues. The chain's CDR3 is CASSLSKALNTEAFF. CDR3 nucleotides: TGTGCCAGCAGTTTATCGAAGGCATTGAACACTGAAGCTTTCTTT.

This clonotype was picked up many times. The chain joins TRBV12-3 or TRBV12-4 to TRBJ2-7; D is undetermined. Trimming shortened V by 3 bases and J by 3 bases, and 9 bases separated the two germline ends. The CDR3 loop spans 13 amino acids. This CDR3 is CASSFWASYEQYV. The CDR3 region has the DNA TGTGCCAGCAGTTTTTGGGCTAGCTACGAGCAGTACGTC.

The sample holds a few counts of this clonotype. CDR3 amino acids: CASSLNRGENTGELFF. For the CDR3, the DNA is TGTGCCAGCAGCTTAAATAGGGGAGAGAACACCGGGGAGCTGTTTTTT. The V call is TRBV7-6, the J call TRBJ2-2; D could derive from TRBD1 or TRBD2 (5 bases each). The V end was cut by 2 bases, the J end by 1 base, with 11 bases between. The CDR3 extends over 16 amino acids. In germline, CDR1 is SGHVS, CDR2 FNYEAQ. Full variable domain (outside the CDR3, taken from reference TRBV7-6 and TRBJ2-2): GAGVSQSPRYKVTKRGQDVALRCDPISGHVSLYWYRQALGQGPEFLTYFNYEAQQDKSGLPNDRFSAERPEGSISTLTIQRTEQRDSAMYRCASSLNRGENTGELFFGEGSRLTVL.

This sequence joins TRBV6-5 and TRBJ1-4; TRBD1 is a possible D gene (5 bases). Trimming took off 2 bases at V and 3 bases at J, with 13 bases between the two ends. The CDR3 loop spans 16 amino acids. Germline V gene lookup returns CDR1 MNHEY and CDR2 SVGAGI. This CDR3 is CASSYAGLGANEKLFF. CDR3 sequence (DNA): TGTGCCAGCAGTTACGCCGGTCTAGGGGCTAATGAAAAACTGTTTTTT.

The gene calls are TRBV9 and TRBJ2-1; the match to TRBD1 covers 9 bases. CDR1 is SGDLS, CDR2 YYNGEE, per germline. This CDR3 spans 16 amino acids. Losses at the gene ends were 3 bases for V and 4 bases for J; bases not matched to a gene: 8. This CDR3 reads CASSALVGQGYNEQFF. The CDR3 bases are TGTGCCAGCAGCGCCCTAGTGGGACAGGGTTACAATGAGCAGTTCTTC.

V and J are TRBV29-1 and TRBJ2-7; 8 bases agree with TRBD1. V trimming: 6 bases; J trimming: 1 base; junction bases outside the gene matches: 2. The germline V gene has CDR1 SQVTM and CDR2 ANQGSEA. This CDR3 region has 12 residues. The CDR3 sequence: CSVRTGSYEQYF. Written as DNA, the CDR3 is TGCAGCGTCCGGACAGGGTCCTACGAGCAGTACTTC.

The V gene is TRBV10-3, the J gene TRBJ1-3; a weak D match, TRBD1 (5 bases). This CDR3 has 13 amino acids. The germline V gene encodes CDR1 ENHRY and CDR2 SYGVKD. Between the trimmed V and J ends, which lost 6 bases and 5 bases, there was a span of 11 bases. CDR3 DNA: TGTGCCATCAGGGAACAGGCGAGAAACACCATATATTTT. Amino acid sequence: CAIREQARNTIYF.

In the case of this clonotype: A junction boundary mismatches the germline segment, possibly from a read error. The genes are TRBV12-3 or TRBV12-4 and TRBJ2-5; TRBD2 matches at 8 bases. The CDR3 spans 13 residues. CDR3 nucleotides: TGTGCCAGCAGTTCCACTCGAGAATCCGGGAGGGACTTC. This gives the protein CASSSTRESGRDF.

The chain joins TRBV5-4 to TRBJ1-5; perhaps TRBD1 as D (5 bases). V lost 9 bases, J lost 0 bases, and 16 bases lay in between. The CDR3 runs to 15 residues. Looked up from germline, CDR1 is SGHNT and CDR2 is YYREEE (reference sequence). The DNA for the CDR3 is TGTGCCACCACCGCGGGAGGGGATAGCAATCAGCCCCAGCATTTT. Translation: CATTAGGDSNQPQHF.

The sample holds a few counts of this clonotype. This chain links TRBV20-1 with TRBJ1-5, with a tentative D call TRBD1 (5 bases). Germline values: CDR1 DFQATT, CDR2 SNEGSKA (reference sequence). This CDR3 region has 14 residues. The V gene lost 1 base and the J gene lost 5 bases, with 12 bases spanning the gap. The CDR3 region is CSARGPTDHQPQHF. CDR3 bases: TGCAGTGCTAGAGGACCGACAGATCATCAGCCCCAGCATTTT.